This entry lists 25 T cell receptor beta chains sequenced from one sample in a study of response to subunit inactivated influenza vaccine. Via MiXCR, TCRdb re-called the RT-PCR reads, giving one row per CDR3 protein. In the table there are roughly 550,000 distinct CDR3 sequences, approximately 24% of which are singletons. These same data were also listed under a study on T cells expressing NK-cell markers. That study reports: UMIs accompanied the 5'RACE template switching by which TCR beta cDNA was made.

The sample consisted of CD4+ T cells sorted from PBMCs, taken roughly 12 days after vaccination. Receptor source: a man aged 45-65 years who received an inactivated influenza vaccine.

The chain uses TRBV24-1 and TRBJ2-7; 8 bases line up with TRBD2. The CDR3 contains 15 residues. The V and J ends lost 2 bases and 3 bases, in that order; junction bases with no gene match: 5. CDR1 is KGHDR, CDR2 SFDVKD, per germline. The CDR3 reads CATSDSAGANYEQYF. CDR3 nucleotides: TGTGCCACCAGTGATTCAGCGGGAGCCAACTACGAGCAGTACTTC.

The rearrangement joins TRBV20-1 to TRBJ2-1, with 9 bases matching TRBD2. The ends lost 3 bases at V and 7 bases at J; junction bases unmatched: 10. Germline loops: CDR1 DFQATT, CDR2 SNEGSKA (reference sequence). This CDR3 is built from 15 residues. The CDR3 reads CSASGASGTLNEQFF. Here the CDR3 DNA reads TGCAGTGCTAGCGGAGCTAGCGGGACCCTAAATGAGCAGTTCTTC.

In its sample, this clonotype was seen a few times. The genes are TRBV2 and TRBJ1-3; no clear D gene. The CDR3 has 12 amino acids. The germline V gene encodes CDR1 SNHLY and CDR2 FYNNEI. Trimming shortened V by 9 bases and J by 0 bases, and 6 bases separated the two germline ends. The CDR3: CASDISGNTIYF. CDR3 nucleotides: TGTGCCAGTGATATCTCTGGAAACACCATATATTTT.

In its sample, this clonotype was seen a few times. CDR3 bases: TGTGCCAGCAGACCCGGACAGGACGAGCAGTACTTC. Amino acids: CASRPGQDEQYF. This chain links TRBV6-6 with TRBJ2-7, with 7 nucleotides matching TRBD1. V gave up 6 bases and J gave up 5 bases; unmatched junction bases: 4. This CDR3 comprises 12 residues. In germline, CDR1 is MNHNY, CDR2 SVGAGI (reference sequence).

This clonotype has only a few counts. The CDR3 sequence: CASSGWADGYTF. In DNA form, the CDR3 reads TGTGCCAGCAGTGGTTGGGCGGATGGCTACACCTTC. This sequence joins TRBV7-8 and TRBJ1-2; D remains ambiguous. CDR3 length: 12 residues. CDR1 is SGHVS and CDR2 is FQNEAQ in the germline V gene. V lost 6 bases to trimming and J lost 6 bases, with 11 bases between them.

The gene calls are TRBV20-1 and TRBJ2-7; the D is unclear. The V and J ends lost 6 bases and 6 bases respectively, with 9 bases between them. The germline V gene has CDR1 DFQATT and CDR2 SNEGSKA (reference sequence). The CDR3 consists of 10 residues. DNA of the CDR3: TGCAGTGCAAAACAAGCCGAGCAGTACTTC. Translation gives CSAKQAEQYF.

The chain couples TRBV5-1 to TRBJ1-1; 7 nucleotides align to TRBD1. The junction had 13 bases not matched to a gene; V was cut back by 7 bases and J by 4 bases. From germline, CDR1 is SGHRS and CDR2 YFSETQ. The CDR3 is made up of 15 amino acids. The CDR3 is CASADQRQGGTEAFF. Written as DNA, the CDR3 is TGCGCCAGCGCGGACCAGAGACAGGGAGGCACTGAAGCTTTCTTT.

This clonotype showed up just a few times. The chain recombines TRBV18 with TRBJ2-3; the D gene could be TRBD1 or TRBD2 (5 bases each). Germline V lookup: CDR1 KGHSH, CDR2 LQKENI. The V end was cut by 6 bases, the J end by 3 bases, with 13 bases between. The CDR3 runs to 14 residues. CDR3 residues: CASSSGAGTDTQYF. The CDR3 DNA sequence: TGTGCCAGCTCGTCCGGGGCCGGGACAGATACGCAGTATTTT.

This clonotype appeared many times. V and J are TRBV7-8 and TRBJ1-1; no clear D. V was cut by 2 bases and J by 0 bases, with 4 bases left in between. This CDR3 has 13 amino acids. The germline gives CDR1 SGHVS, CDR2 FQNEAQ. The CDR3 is CASSLYLNTEAFF. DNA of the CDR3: TGTGCCAGCAGCTTATACCTGAACACTGAAGCTTTCTTT.

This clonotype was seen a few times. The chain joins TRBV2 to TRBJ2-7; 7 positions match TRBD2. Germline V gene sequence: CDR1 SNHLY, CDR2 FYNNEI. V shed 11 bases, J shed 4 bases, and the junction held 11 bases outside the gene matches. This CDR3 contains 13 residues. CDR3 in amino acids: CASNREARYEQYF. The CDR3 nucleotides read TGTGCCTCGAACCGGGAGGCGCGATACGAGCAGTACTTC.

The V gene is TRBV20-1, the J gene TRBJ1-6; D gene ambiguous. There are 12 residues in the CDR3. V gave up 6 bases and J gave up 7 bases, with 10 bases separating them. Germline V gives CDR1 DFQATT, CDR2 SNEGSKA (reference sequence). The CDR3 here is CSAERRNSPLHF. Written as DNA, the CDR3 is TGCAGTGCGGAAAGGCGGAATTCACCCCTCCACTTT.

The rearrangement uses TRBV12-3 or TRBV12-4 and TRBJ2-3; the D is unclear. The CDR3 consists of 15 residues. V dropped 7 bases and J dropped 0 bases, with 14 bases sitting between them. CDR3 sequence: CASILRGSSTDTQYF. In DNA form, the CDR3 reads TGTGCCAGCATTTTGCGTGGGTCTAGCACAGATACGCAGTATTTT.

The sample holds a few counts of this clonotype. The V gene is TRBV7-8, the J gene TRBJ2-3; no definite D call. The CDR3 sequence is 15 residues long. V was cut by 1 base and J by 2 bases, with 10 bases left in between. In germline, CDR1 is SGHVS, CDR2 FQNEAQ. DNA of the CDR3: TGTGCCAGCAGCTTAGGCCTGGTGATCACAGATACGCAGTATTTT. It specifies CASSLGLVITDTQYF.

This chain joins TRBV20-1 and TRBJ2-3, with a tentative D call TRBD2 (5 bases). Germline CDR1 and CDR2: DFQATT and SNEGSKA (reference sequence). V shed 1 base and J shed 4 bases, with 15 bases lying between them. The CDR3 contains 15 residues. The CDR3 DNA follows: TGCAGTGCTAGAGTAGGAGAGACGAGGGCAGATACGCAGTATTTT. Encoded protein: CSARVGETRADTQYF.

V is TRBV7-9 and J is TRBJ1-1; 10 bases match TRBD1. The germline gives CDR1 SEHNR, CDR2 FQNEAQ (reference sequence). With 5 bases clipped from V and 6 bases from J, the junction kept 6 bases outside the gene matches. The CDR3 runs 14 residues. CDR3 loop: CASSVRDRGPEAFF. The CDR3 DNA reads TGTGCCAGCAGCGTACGGGACAGGGGCCCTGAAGCTTTCTTT.

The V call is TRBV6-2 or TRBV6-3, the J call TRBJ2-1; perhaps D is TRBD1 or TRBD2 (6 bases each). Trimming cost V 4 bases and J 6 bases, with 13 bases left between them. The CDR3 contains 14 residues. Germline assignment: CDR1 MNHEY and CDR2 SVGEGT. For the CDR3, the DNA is TGTGCCAGCAGTTTTCGGGGGCCAATCAATGAGCAGTTCTTC. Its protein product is CASSFRGPINEQFF.

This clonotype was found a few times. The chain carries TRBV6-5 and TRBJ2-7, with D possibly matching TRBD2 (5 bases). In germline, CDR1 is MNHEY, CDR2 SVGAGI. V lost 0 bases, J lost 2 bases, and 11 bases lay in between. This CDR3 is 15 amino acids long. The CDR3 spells CASSYSISGTYEQYF. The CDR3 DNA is TGTGCCAGCAGTTACTCGATCTCGGGGACCTACGAGCAGTACTTC.

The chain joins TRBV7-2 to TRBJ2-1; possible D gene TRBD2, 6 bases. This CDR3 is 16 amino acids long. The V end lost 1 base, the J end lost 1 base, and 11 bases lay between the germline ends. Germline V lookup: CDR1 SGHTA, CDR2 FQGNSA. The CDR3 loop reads CASSLEGTSSYNEQFF. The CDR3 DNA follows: TGTGCCAGCAGCTTAGAAGGGACTTCTTCCTACAATGAGCAGTTCTTC.

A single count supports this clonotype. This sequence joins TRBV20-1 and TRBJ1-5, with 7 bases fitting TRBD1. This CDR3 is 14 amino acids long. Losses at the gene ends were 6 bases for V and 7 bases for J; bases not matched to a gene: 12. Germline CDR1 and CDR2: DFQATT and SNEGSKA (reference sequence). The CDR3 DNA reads TGCAGTGCCAACTTTCCCAGGGGGGAGCAGCCCCAGCATTTT. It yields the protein CSANFPRGEQPQHF.

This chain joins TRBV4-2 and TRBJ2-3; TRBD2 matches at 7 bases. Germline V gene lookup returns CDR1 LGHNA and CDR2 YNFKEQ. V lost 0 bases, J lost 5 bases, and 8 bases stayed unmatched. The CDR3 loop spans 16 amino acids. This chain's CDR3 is CASSQDASGNLDTQYF. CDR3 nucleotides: TGTGCCAGCAGCCAAGATGCGAGCGGGAATCTAGATACGCAGTATTTT.

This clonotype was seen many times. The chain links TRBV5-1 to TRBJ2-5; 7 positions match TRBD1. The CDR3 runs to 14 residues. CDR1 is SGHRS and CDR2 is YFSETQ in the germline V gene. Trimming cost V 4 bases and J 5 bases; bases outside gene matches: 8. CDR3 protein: CASSRDRVEETQYF. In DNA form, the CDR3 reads TGCGCCAGCAGCAGGGACAGAGTCGAGGAGACCCAGTACTTC.

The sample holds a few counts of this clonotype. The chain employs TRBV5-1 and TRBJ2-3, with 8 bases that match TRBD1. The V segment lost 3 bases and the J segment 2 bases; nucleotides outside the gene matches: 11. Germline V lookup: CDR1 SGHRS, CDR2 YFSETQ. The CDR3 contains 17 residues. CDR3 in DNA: TGCGCCAGCAGCTCGCATAGGACAGGGTGGGACACAGATACGCAGTATTTT. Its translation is CASSSHRTGWDTDTQYF.

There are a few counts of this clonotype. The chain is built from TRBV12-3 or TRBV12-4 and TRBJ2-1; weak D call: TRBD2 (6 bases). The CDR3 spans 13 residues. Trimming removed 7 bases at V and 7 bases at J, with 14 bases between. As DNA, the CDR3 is TGTGCCAGCACCGGGACTGTTCGGAATGAGCAGTTCTTC. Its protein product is CASTGTVRNEQFF.

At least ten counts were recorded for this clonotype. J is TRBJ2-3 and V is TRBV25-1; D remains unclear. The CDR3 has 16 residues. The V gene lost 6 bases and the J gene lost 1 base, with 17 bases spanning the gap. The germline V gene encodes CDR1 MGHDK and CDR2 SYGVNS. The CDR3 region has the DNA TGTGCCAGCAGCCTCACCAACCTACCCGGCACAGATACGCAGTATTTT. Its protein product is CASSLTNLPGTDTQYF.

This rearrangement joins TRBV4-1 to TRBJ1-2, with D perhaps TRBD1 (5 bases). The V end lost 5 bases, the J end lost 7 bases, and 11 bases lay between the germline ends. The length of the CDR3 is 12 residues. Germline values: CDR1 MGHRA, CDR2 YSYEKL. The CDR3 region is CASSTRVGGYTF. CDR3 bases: TGCGCCAGCAGCACCAGGGTAGGTGGCTACACCTTC.